This T cell receptor (beta chain) was captured in a study of chronic HIV infection and antiretroviral therapy (dated by TCRdb to between 2014 and 2017). This clonotype was seen ten or more times. Its target antigen remains unknown. No much larger clone is present one base from it, and per-base qualities are unavailable. To prepare the library, 5' RACE was applied. Data came from an Illumina MiSeq. Using fastp trimming at Q25 and MiXCR clonotype assembly, TCRdb reanalyzed the public sequencing data and kept in-frame beta chains. Each record represents a unique CDR3 protein, reported with the most common genes and DNA among its rows. The sample yields about 31,000 distinct CDR3 sequences; 7.5% to 10% were counted once. The ten largest clones capture over 2% of the sample. This receptor was taken from an adult who had HIV and had not received antiretroviral therapy, or was an uninfected healthy control (not recorded which). Sequencing used peripheral blood.

The nucleotides read TGTGCCAGCAGCCCGGGGACAGGGCATGGCTACACCTTC. Its coded protein is CASSPGTGHGYTF. The sequence joins TRBV7-6 to TRBJ1-2; 9 junctional bases match TRBD1. The CDR3 covers 13 residues, taking in both the cysteine and the phenylalanine. Left in the record is the CDR3 DNA by itself, 39 bases read in frame from the first base. The germline V gene yields SGHVS for CDR1 and FNYEAQ for CDR2. V trim: 5 bases; J trim: 6 bases; unmatched bases: 4.